This note documents a single TCR beta chain sequence. Trimming stripped 0 bases from V and 8 bases from J, with 11 bases between. CDR3 length: 13 amino acids. Looked up from germline, CDR1 is SGHRS and CDR2 is YFSETQ. This specimen comes from a study of circulating and synovial CD4+ cells in juvenile arthritis. Assay: immunoSEQ multiplex PCR; the TCRdb copy retains only in-frame clones and omits some. The sample lists around 32,000 clones, 90% to 95% occurring once. The V call is TRBV5-1, the J call TRBJ1-2, with a weak D call TRBD1 (5 bases). The sample was CD4+ T cells from blood. This clonotype originated in a human donor with juvenile idiopathic arthritis. The CDR3 reads CASSLVGREGYTF. As DNA, the CDR3 is TGCGCCAGCAGCTTGGTCGGCAGGGAAGGCTACACCTTC.